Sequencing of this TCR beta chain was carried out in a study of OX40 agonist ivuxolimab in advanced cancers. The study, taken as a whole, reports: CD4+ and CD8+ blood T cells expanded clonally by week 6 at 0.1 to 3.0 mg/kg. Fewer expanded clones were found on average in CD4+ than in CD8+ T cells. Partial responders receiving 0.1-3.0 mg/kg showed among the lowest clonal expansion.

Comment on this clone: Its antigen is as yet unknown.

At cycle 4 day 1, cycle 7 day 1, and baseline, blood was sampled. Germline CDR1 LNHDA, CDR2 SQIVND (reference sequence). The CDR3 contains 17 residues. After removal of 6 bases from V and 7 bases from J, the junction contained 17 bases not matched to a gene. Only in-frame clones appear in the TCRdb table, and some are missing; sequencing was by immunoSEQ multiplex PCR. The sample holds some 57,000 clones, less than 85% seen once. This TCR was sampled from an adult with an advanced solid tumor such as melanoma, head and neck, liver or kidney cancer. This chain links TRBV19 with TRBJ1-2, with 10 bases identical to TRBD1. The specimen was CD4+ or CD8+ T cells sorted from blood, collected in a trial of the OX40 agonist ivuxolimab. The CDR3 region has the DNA TGTGCCAGTAGCGATCCGACAGGGGGCATCTCCTTGCGTGGCTACACCTTC. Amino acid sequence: CASSDPTGGISLRGYTF. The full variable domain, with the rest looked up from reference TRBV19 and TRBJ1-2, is DGGITQSPKYLFRKEGQNVTLSCEQNLNHDAMYWYRQDPGQGLRLIYYSQIVNDFQKGDIAEGYSVSREKKESFPLTVTSAQKNPTAFYLCASSDPTGGISLRGYTFGSGTRLTVV.